These T cell receptor beta chains were read from a single sample in a study of low-dose radiotherapy and immunotherapy resistance in tumors. TCRdb reprocessed the reads via MiXCR and lists one record per CDR3 protein. Of approximately 80,000 distinct CDR3 sequences listed, about a sixth are singletons. The sample in question was PBMCs, obtained after low-dose radiotherapy plus immunotherapy. These receptors all stem from a male donor with prostate cancer. The CDR3 runs from the conserved cysteine through the conserved F or W. The order of the fields is D gene, J gene, V gene, clone size, CDR3 DNA, CDR3 protein. D genes are given only for firm matches. Part of the rows lack a size; the others show once, few, many or a class for expanded clones.

d_gene: -
j_gene: TRBJ2-3
v_gene: TRBV29-1
abundance: many
CDR3nt: TGCAGCGTTGCTGGGGCCACAGATACGCAGTATTTT
CDR3aa: CSVAGATDTQYF

d_gene: -
j_gene: TRBJ2-1
v_gene: TRBV28
abundance: many
CDR3nt: TGTGCCAGCAATGCCCCTAGGGAATACAATGAGCAGTTCTTC
CDR3aa: CASNAPREYNEQFF

d_gene: TRBD1
j_gene: TRBJ1-1
v_gene: TRBV6-6
abundance: many
CDR3nt: TGTGCCAGCAGTTACCAGGACAGGGTAAACACTGAAGCTTTCTTT
CDR3aa: CASSYQDRVNTEAFF

d_gene: -
j_gene: TRBJ1-4
v_gene: TRBV6-2/TRBV6-3
abundance: -
CDR3nt: TGTGCCAGCAGTTACAAGGGAAAAACAAAACTGTTTTTT
CDR3aa: CASSYKGKTKLFF

d_gene: TRBD1
j_gene: TRBJ2-5
v_gene: TRBV7-3
abundance: many
CDR3nt: TGTGCCAGCAGCTCCCGGCCGGGACAGGGGCCTTTCTACTTC
CDR3aa: CASSSRPGQGPFYF

d_gene: TRBD1
j_gene: TRBJ1-2
v_gene: TRBV7-2
abundance: many
CDR3nt: TGTGCCAGCAGCTTAGCTACAGGGGGCAACTATGGCTACACCTTC
CDR3aa: CASSLATGGNYGYTF

d_gene: -
j_gene: TRBJ2-1
v_gene: TRBV28
abundance: many
CDR3nt: TGTGCCAGCAGTCTTCGACGGGGGGCGTTATCTGAGCAGTTCTTC
CDR3aa: CASSLRRGALSEQFF

d_gene: -
j_gene: TRBJ1-2
v_gene: TRBV29-1
abundance: many
CDR3nt: TGCGGTGTTATTAGGGATGGCTACACCTTC
CDR3aa: CGVIRDGYTF

d_gene: -
j_gene: TRBJ2-5
v_gene: TRBV10-3
abundance: many
CDR3nt: TGTGCCATCAGTGAGTCCCGGGAGGAGACCCAGTACTTC
CDR3aa: CAISESREETQYF

d_gene: -
j_gene: TRBJ2-6
v_gene: TRBV5-4
abundance: many
CDR3nt: TGTGCCAGCAGCCTACAGGGCCGCTCTGGGGCCAACGTCCTGACTTTC
CDR3aa: CASSLQGRSGANVLTF

d_gene: -
j_gene: TRBJ2-5
v_gene: TRBV2
abundance: few
CDR3nt: TGTGCCAGCAGTGAAGGGACACTCCAAGAGACCCAGTACTTC
CDR3aa: CASSEGTLQETQYF

d_gene: -
j_gene: TRBJ2-2
v_gene: TRBV28
abundance: many
CDR3nt: TGTGCCAGCAGTTTATTCTCAGGGGAAAACGGGGAGCTGTTTTTT
CDR3aa: CASSLFSGENGELFF

d_gene: -
j_gene: TRBJ1-5
v_gene: TRBV28
abundance: many
CDR3nt: TGTGCCAGCAGCCTGGACATCAAACAGCCCCAGCATTTT
CDR3aa: CASSLDIKQPQHF

d_gene: TRBD2
j_gene: TRBJ2-1
v_gene: TRBV20-1
abundance: many
CDR3nt: TGCAGTGCTCGGACTAGCGGAACCTACAATGAGCAGTTCTTC
CDR3aa: CSARTSGTYNEQFF

d_gene: TRBD2
j_gene: TRBJ2-1
v_gene: TRBV7-9
abundance: -
CDR3nt: TGTGCCAGCAGCTTAGTAGGTGCTGGGACTAGCGGGAGTCTTAGTAATGAGCAGTTCTTC
CDR3aa: CASSLVGAGTSGSLSNEQFF

d_gene: -
j_gene: TRBJ2-6
v_gene: TRBV7-2
abundance: many
CDR3nt: TGTGCCAGCAGCGTTCAGGGTATCGGGTCTGGGGCCAACGTCCTGACTTTC
CDR3aa: CASSVQGIGSGANVLTF

d_gene: TRBD1
j_gene: TRBJ1-1
v_gene: TRBV4-1
abundance: many
CDR3nt: TGCGCCAGCAGCCACGGGACAGGGGGCGGTGACACTGAAGCTTTCTTT
CDR3aa: CASSHGTGGGDTEAFF

d_gene: -
j_gene: TRBJ2-1
v_gene: TRBV12-3/TRBV12-4
abundance: -
CDR3nt: TGTGCCAGCAGTTTCGTTGATAGCGGATCCTACAATGAGCAGTTCTTC
CDR3aa: CASSFVDSGSYNEQFF

d_gene: -
j_gene: TRBJ2-7
v_gene: TRBV5-1
abundance: -
CDR3nt: TGCGCCAGCAGGTTTGGGCCCCAGACAGCTAGCGAGCAGTACTTC
CDR3aa: CASRFGPQTASEQYF

d_gene: TRBD1
j_gene: TRBJ1-5
v_gene: TRBV28
abundance: many
CDR3nt: TGTGCCAGCAGTTTCGCCGGCGGACAGGGGGTTCAGCCCCAGCATTTT
CDR3aa: CASSFAGGQGVQPQHF

d_gene: TRBD1
j_gene: TRBJ1-2
v_gene: TRBV28
abundance: many
CDR3nt: TGTGCCAGCAGTTCAACAGGGGGCGGGGTTGGCTACACCTTC
CDR3aa: CASSSTGGGVGYTF

d_gene: -
j_gene: TRBJ1-3
v_gene: TRBV29-1
abundance: many
CDR3nt: TGCAGCGTTGGAGGGACATCTGGAAACACCATATATTTT
CDR3aa: CSVGGTSGNTIYF

d_gene: -
j_gene: TRBJ2-7
v_gene: TRBV6-2/TRBV6-3
abundance: once
CDR3nt: TGTGCCAGCACGGACCGGTGGGACGAGCAGTACTTC
CDR3aa: CASTDRWDEQYF

d_gene: -
j_gene: TRBJ2-1
v_gene: TRBV11-2
abundance: many
CDR3nt: TGTGCCAGCAGCTTCTCCTCCTTGAATGAGCAGTTCTTC
CDR3aa: CASSFSSLNEQFF

d_gene: TRBD1
j_gene: TRBJ1-1
v_gene: TRBV7-8
abundance: few
CDR3nt: TGTGCCAGCAGCTTCGGGACAGGGAGGAACACTGAAGCTTTCTTT
CDR3aa: CASSFGTGRNTEAFF

d_gene: -
j_gene: TRBJ2-7
v_gene: TRBV14
abundance: many
CDR3nt: TGTGCCAGCAGCCAAGATAACCTTCTCTACGAGCAGTACTTC
CDR3aa: CASSQDNLLYEQYF

d_gene: -
j_gene: TRBJ2-1
v_gene: TRBV6-1
abundance: many
CDR3nt: TGTGCCAGCAGTGAATTCTTCTACAATGAGCAGTTCTTC
CDR3aa: CASSEFFYNEQFF

d_gene: -
j_gene: TRBJ2-5
v_gene: TRBV7-3
abundance: -
CDR3nt: TGTGCCAGCAGCTCCCTGGTCGGCGAGACCCAGTACTTC
CDR3aa: CASSSLVGETQYF

d_gene: -
j_gene: TRBJ2-5
v_gene: TRBV20-1
abundance: many
CDR3nt: TGCAGTGCTAGAGATCCTGGGCTAGTAGGGGGAGCAGGAGAGACCCAGTACTTC
CDR3aa: CSARDPGLVGGAGETQYF

d_gene: -
j_gene: TRBJ2-7
v_gene: TRBV6-5
abundance: many
CDR3nt: TGTGCCAGCAGTCGAGGGGGGGGAGGACCCTACGAGCAGTACTTC
CDR3aa: CASSRGGGGPYEQYF

d_gene: TRBD2
j_gene: TRBJ2-7
v_gene: TRBV4-3
abundance: many
CDR3nt: TGCGCCAGCAGCCAAGGGTTGGCTAGCGGGAGTAACGAGCAGTACTTC
CDR3aa: CASSQGLASGSNEQYF

d_gene: TRBD2
j_gene: TRBJ2-1
v_gene: TRBV3-1
abundance: many
CDR3nt: TGTGCCAGCAGCCAAGCGGGAGGGCCCTACAATGAGCAGTTCTTC
CDR3aa: CASSQAGGPYNEQFF

d_gene: TRBD1
j_gene: TRBJ2-1
v_gene: TRBV10-3
abundance: many
CDR3nt: TGTGCCATCAGGCCGGGACAGGGGAAGGATGAGCAGTTCTTC
CDR3aa: CAIRPGQGKDEQFF

d_gene: -
j_gene: TRBJ2-1
v_gene: TRBV7-2
abundance: many
CDR3nt: TGTGCCAGCAGCCCCCCGGGACGCAACAATGAGCAGTTCTTC
CDR3aa: CASSPPGRNNEQFF

d_gene: -
j_gene: TRBJ1-1
v_gene: TRBV28
abundance: many
CDR3nt: TGTGCCAGCAGTTTATGGTCAGTTTGGGGCACTGAAGCTTTCTTT
CDR3aa: CASSLWSVWGTEAFF

d_gene: TRBD2
j_gene: TRBJ2-7
v_gene: TRBV9
abundance: -
CDR3nt: TGTGCCAGCAGCGTGGCGGGACTAGCCTACGAGCAGTACTTC
CDR3aa: CASSVAGLAYEQYF

d_gene: -
j_gene: TRBJ2-2
v_gene: TRBV4-3
abundance: many
CDR3nt: TGCGCCAGCAGCCAAGAGGAACGGGAGCCCGCGAACACCGGGGAGCTGTTTTTT
CDR3aa: CASSQEEREPANTGELFF

d_gene: TRBD2
j_gene: TRBJ2-7
v_gene: TRBV28
abundance: -
CDR3nt: TGTGCCAGCAGTCTATGGACTAGCGGGGCCGTCGAGCAGTACTTC
CDR3aa: CASSLWTSGAVEQYF

d_gene: -
j_gene: TRBJ1-5
v_gene: TRBV19
abundance: many
CDR3nt: TGTGCCAGTACCCTGGCGACTATCGGGCAGCCCCAGCATTTT
CDR3aa: CASTLATIGQPQHF

d_gene: -
j_gene: TRBJ2-1
v_gene: TRBV5-1
abundance: many
CDR3nt: TGCGCCAGCAGCTTCGGGGGAGGGGGATACAATGAGCAGTTCTTC
CDR3aa: CASSFGGGGYNEQFF

d_gene: -
j_gene: TRBJ2-2
v_gene: TRBV7-3
abundance: -
CDR3nt: TGTGCCAGCAGTCCACAGGTGGCCGGGGAGCTGTTTTTT
CDR3aa: CASSPQVAGELFF

d_gene: TRBD1
j_gene: TRBJ2-1
v_gene: TRBV12-3/TRBV12-4
abundance: many
CDR3nt: TGTGCCAGCAGTTTTAGTCCGGGGACAGGGTTGGGTGAACTACGCTCCTACAATGAGCAGTTCTTC
CDR3aa: CASSFSPGTGLGELRSYNEQFF

d_gene: -
j_gene: TRBJ1-5
v_gene: TRBV7-9
abundance: many
CDR3nt: TGTGCCAGCAGCTTTCAAGACCGAGACCAGCATTTT
CDR3aa: CASSFQDRDQHF

d_gene: TRBD1
j_gene: TRBJ1-1
v_gene: TRBV7-2
abundance: many
CDR3nt: TGTGCCAGCAGCAGAACAGGGGTTGGCACTGAAGCTTTCTTT
CDR3aa: CASSRTGVGTEAFF

d_gene: TRBD2
j_gene: TRBJ2-7
v_gene: TRBV4-1
abundance: many
CDR3nt: TGCGCCAGCAGCCGCCTAGGGCCGGGAGGAGGCTCCTACGAGCAGTACTTC
CDR3aa: CASSRLGPGGGSYEQYF

d_gene: -
j_gene: TRBJ2-2
v_gene: TRBV19
abundance: many
CDR3nt: TGTGCCAGTCTTACGAGAGGTGGGACCGGGGAGCTGTTTTTT
CDR3aa: CASLTRGGTGELFF

d_gene: -
j_gene: TRBJ2-3
v_gene: TRBV18
abundance: -
CDR3nt: TGTGCCAGCTCACCACGGGAGGGCACAGATACGCAGTATTTT
CDR3aa: CASSPREGTDTQYF

d_gene: -
j_gene: TRBJ2-7
v_gene: TRBV5-6
abundance: -
CDR3nt: -
CDR3aa: CASSFYICSARSRGGEQYF

d_gene: -
j_gene: TRBJ2-7
v_gene: TRBV20-1
abundance: many
CDR3nt: TGCAGTGCTAGAGACCTCAACTACGAGCAGTACTTC
CDR3aa: CSARDLNYEQYF

d_gene: TRBD1
j_gene: TRBJ2-7
v_gene: TRBV7-9
abundance: few
CDR3nt: TGTGCCAGCAGCCTCCCCCCGGTGGGACAGAATTCCAACGAGCAGTACTTC
CDR3aa: CASSLPPVGQNSNEQYF

d_gene: TRBD2
j_gene: TRBJ2-7
v_gene: TRBV30
abundance: many
CDR3nt: TGTGCCTGGAGTGTCCCGGGACTATGGGAGCAGTACTTC
CDR3aa: CAWSVPGLWEQYF

d_gene: -
j_gene: TRBJ2-7
v_gene: TRBV7-2
abundance: -
CDR3nt: TGTGCCAGCAGCTTACACGGCGGGGTCTCCTACGAGCAGTACTTC
CDR3aa: CASSLHGGVSYEQYF

d_gene: TRBD1
j_gene: TRBJ1-5
v_gene: TRBV28
abundance: -
CDR3nt: TGTGCCAGCAGGGGGACAGGCAATCAGCCCCAGCATTTT
CDR3aa: CASRGTGNQPQHF

d_gene: -
j_gene: TRBJ2-2
v_gene: TRBV19
abundance: many
CDR3nt: TGTGCCAGTATCTATGGTAGCGGATACACCGGGGAGCTGTTTTTT
CDR3aa: CASIYGSGYTGELFF

d_gene: TRBD2
j_gene: TRBJ2-1
v_gene: TRBV4-1
abundance: many
CDR3nt: TGCGCCAGCAGCCAAGGGGGACTAGCGGGAGTCAATGAGCAGTTCTTC
CDR3aa: CASSQGGLAGVNEQFF

d_gene: -
j_gene: TRBJ2-3
v_gene: TRBV20-1
abundance: few
CDR3nt: TGCAGTGCTAGAGATAATTTTGACAGCACTACTAGCACAGATACGCAGTATTTT
CDR3aa: CSARDNFDSTTSTDTQYF

d_gene: -
j_gene: TRBJ2-7
v_gene: TRBV30
abundance: many
CDR3nt: TGTGCCTGGAGCGGATACTACGAGCAGTACTTC
CDR3aa: CAWSGYYEQYF

d_gene: TRBD2
j_gene: TRBJ2-7
v_gene: TRBV7-6
abundance: many
CDR3nt: TGTGCCAGCAGCCTCCTAGCGGGTTCCTACGAGCAGTACTTC
CDR3aa: CASSLLAGSYEQYF

d_gene: -
j_gene: TRBJ2-1
v_gene: TRBV5-1
abundance: many
CDR3nt: TGCGCCAGCAGCTTGGCCGGACGGGGTATCTCCTACAATGAGCAGTTCTTC
CDR3aa: CASSLAGRGISYNEQFF

d_gene: TRBD2
j_gene: TRBJ2-3
v_gene: TRBV2
abundance: many
CDR3nt: TGTGCCAGCAGTCTTAGCGGGAAGGGGACAGATACGCAGTATTTT
CDR3aa: CASSLSGKGTDTQYF